A single T cell receptor (beta chain) is shown here with its context. This entry belongs to a study of CD8 T cells in Susac syndrome. The multiple sclerosis controls comprised treatment-naive patients whose relapsing-remitting disease was stable or active. Negative isolation yielded CD8+ and CD4+ T cells; FACS enriched TEMRA cells. Between the trimmed V and J ends, which lost 2 bases and 5 bases, there was a span of 9 bases. Per the germline V gene, CDR1 is SGHVS and CDR2 is FQNEAQ. This CDR3 is built from 14 residues. Random hexamers were used to reverse transcribe roughly 0.45 to 1 ug of RNA. Via MiXCR, TCRdb re-called the immunoSEQ multiplex PCR reads, giving one row per CDR3 protein. The sample includes roughly 400,000 distinct CDR3 sequences, approximately 85% of them seen just once.

The rearrangement joins TRBV7-8 to TRBJ1-4; no clear D gene. This TCR was recovered from a human donor with multiple sclerosis. Sequencing was carried out using CD8+ T cells from PBMCs. The chain's CDR3 is CASSLFRTNEKLFF. CDR3 nucleotides: TGTGCCAGCAGCTTATTCAGAACGAATGAAAAACTGTTTTTT.